This T cell receptor beta chain was observed in a study of shared clonotypes between healthy human individuals. CDR1 is MNHEY, CDR2 SMNVEV, per germline (reference sequence). V lost 5 bases, J lost 8 bases, and 11 bases stayed unmatched. This CDR3 is built from 16 residues. Clones were sequenced by immunoSEQ multiplex PCR, and TCRdb holds only the in-frame ones, with some missing. The data contain roughly 2.6 million clones, roughly 92% of them singletons. The sample was naive CD4+ T cells sorted from blood. Specified subset: CD45RA+ positively selected. The V and J genes are TRBV27 and TRBJ2-1; 11 nucleotides match TRBD2. The sequence was collected from a man in his late teens or twenties in good health. The CDR3 loop reads CASSPRTSGLPHEQFF. CDR3 DNA sequence: TGTGCCAGCAGTCCACGGACTAGCGGGCTCCCCCATGAGCAGTTCTTC.